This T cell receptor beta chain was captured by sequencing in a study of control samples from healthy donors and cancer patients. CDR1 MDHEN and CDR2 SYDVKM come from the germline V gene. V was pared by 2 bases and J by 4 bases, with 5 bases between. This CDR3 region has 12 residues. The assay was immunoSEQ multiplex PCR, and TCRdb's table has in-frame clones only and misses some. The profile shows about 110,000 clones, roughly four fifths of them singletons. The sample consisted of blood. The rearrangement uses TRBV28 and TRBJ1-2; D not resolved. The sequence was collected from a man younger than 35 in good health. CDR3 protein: CASSLGVYGYTF. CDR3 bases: TGTGCCAGCAGTTTAGGAGTCTATGGCTACACCTTC.